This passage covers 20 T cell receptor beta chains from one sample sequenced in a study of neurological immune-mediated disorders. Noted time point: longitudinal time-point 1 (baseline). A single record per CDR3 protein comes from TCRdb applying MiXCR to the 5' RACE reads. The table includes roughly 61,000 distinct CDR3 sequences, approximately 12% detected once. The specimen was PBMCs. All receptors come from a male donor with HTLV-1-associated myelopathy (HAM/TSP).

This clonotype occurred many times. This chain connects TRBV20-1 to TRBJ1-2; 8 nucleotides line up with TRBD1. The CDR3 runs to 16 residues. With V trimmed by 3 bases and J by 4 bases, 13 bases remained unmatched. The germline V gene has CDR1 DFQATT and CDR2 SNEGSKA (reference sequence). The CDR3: CSASSRGDRGLYGYTF. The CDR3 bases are TGCAGTGCTAGTTCACGTGGCGACAGGGGCCTCTATGGCTACACCTTC.

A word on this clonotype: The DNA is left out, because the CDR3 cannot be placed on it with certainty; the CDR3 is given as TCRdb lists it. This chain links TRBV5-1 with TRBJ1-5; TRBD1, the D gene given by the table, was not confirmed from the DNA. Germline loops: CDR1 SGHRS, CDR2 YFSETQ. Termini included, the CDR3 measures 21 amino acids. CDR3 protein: CASSFYICSARADQGTQPQHF.

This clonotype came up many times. For the CDR3, the DNA is TGTGCCAGCAGCTTATCGGGCCGATTGGACGGGGAAAAACTGTTTTTT. Translation gives CASSLSGRLDGEKLFF. This chain uses TRBV7-2 with TRBJ1-4; no definite D call. The CDR3 covers 16 residues. V lost 2 bases and J lost 8, with 18 bases in between. Germline CDR1 is SGHTA and CDR2 is FQGNSA.

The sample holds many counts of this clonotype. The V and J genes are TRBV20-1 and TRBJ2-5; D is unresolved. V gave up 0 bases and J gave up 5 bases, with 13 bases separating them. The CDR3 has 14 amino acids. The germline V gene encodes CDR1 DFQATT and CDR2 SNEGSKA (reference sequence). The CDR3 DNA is TGCAGTGCTAGAGATGGTCTGGGTGTGGAGACCCAGTACTTC. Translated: CSARDGLGVETQYF.

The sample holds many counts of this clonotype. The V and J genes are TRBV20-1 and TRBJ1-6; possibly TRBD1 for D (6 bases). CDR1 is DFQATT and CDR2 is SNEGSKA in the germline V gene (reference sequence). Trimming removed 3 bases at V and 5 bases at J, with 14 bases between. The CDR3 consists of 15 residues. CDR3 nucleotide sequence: TGCAGTGCTAGCGATGCGGGACAAGATAATTCACCCCTCCACTTT. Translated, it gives CSASDAGQDNSPLHF.

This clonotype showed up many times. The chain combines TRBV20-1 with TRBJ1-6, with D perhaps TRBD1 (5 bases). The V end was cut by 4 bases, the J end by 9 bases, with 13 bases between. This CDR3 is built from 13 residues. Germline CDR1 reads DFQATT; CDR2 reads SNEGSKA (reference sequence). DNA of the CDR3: TGCAGTGCTACACCGGGACCTACTTCACCCCTCCACTTT. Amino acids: CSATPGPTSPLHF.

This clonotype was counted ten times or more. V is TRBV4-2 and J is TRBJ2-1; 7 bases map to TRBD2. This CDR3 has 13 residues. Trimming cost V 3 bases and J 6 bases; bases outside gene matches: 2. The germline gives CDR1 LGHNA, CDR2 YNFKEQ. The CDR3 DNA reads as TGTGCCAGCAGCCAGACTAGCAGCAATGAGCAGTTCTTC. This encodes CASSQTSSNEQFF.

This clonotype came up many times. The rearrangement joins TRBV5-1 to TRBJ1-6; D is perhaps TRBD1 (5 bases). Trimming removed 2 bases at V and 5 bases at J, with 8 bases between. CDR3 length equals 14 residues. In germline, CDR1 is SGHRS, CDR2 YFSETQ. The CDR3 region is CASSFPGNNSPLHF. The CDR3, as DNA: TGCGCCAGCAGCTTCCCAGGGAATAATTCACCCCTCCACTTT.

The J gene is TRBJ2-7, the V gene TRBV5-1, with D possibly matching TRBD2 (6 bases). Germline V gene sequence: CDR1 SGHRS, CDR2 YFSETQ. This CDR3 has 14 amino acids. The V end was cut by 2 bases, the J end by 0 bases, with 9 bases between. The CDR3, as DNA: TGCGCCAGCAGCTTCCGGGAGACCTCCTACGAGCAGTACTTC. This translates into CASSFRETSYEQYF.

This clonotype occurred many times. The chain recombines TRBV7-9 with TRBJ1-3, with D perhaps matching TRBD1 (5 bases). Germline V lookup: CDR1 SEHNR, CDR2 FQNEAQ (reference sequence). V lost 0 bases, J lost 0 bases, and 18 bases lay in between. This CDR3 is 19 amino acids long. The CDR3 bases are TGTGCCAGCAGCTTAGCCCCCGGGACGTCAACAAACTCTGGAAACACCATATATTTT. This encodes CASSLAPGTSTNSGNTIYF. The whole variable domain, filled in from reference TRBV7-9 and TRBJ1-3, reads DTGVSQNPRHKITKRGQNVTFRCDPISEHNRLYWYRQTLGQGPEFLTYFQNEAQLEKSRLLSDRFSAERPKGSFSTLEIQRTEQGDSAMYLCASSLAPGTSTNSGNTIYFGEGSWLTVV.

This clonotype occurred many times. The CDR3 bases are TGCAGTGCTCTACAGGGGGCAGGGGAGACCCAGTACTTC. Translating it yields CSALQGAGETQYF. V usage is TRBV20-1 and J usage is TRBJ2-5; 9 bases are shared with TRBD1. The CDR3 contains 13 residues. Trimming removed 5 bases from V and 5 bases from J; junction bases left unmatched: 6. Germline-derived CDR1 and CDR2 are DFQATT and SNEGSKA (reference sequence).

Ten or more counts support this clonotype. The CDR3 coding sequence is TGTGCCAGCAGTTTGCTGGGGGGGCGCAACTCCAATGAGCAGTTCTTC. Encoded protein: CASSLLGGRNSNEQFF. The rearrangement joins TRBV28 to TRBJ2-1; TRBD2 might be the D (7 bases). Germline V CDR1 and CDR2: MDHEN, SYDVKM. Trimming removed 3 bases from V and 6 bases from J, with 18 bases in between. The CDR3 covers 16 residues.

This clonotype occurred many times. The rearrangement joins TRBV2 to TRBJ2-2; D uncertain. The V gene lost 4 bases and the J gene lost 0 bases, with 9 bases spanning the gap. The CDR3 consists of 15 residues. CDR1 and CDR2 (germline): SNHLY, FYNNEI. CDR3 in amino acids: CASSGDGSNTGELFF. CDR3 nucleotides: TGTGCCAGCAGTGGAGACGGATCGAACACCGGGGAGCTGTTTTTT.

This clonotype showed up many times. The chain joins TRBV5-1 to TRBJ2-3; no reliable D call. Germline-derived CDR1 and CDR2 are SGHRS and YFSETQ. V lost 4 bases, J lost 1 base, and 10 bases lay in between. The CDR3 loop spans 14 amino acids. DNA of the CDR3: TGCGCCAGCAGCCCCGGAGAGGGCACAGATACGCAGTATTTT. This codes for CASSPGEGTDTQYF. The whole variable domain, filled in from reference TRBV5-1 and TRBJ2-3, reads KAGVTQTPRYLIKTRGQQVTLSCSPISGHRSVSWYQQTPGQGLQFLFEYFSETQRNKGNFPGRFSGRQFSNSRSEMNVSTLELGDSALYLCASSPGEGTDTQYFGPGTRLTVL.

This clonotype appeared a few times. The CDR3 here is CASSTYKGQYF. CDR3 coding DNA: TGTGCCAGCAGCACGTACAAGGGGCAGTACTTC. The rearrangement joins TRBV11-3 to TRBJ2-7; no firm D call. From germline, CDR1 is SGHNT and CDR2 YENEEA. The CDR3 length is 11 residues. V was pared by 5 bases and J by 9 bases, with 11 bases between.

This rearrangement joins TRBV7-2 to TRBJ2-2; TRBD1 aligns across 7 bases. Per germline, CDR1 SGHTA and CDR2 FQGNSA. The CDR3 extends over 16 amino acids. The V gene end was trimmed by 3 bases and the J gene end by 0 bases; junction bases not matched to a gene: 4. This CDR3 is CASSFTGTANTGELFF. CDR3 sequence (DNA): TGTGCCAGCAGCTTCACCGGGACAGCGAACACCGGGGAGCTGTTTTTT.

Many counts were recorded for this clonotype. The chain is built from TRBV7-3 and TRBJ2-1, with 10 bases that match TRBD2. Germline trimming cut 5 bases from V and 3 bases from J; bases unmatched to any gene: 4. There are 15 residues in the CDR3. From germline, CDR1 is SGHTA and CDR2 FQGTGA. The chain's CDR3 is CASSVSGGGYNEQFF. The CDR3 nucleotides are TGTGCCAGCAGCGTGAGCGGGGGGGGCTACAATGAGCAGTTCTTC. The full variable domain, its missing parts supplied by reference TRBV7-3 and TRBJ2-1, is GAGVSQTPSNKVTEKGKYVELRCDPISGHTALYWYRQSLGQGPEFLIYFQGTGAADDSGLPNDRFFAVRPEGSVSTLKIQRTERGDSAVYLCASSVSGGGYNEQFFGPGTRLTVL.

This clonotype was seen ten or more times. CDR3 residues: CASSQDVVGFDQPQHF. The CDR3 DNA is TGCGCCAGCAGCCAAGACGTGGTCGGGTTTGATCAGCCCCAGCATTTT. The rearrangement uses TRBV4-3 and TRBJ1-5; D call uncertain. Germline V gives CDR1 LGHNA, CDR2 YSLEER. Deletions cut 0 bases from V and 5 bases from J, with 14 bases between. The CDR3 has 16 amino acids.

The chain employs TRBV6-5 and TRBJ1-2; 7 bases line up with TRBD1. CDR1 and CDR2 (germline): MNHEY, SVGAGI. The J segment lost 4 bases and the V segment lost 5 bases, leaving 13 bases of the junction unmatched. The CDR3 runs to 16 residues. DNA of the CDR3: TGTGCCAGCAGTCCTAGCACAGGGGAAGTTGGCTATGGCTACACCTTC. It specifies CASSPSTGEVGYGYTF.

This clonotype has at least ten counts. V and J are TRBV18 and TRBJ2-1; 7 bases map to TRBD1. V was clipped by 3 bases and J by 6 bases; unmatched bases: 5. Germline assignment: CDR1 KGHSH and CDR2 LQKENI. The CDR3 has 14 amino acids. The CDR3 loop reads CASSPTTGINEQFF. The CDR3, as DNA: TGTGCCAGCTCACCGACGACAGGGATCAATGAGCAGTTCTTC.